The T cell receptor beta chain under discussion was sequenced for a study of T cell changes during pregnancy in multiple sclerosis. From germline, CDR1 is MNHEY and CDR2 SVGAGI. The V gene lost 7 bases and the J gene lost 7 bases, with 16 bases spanning the gap. This CDR3 comprises 13 residues. This table comes from immunoSEQ multiplex PCR, and its TCRdb copy is limited to in-frame clones, with some not included. The sample lists 40,000 or so clones, about nine tenths occurring once. The chain couples TRBV6-5 to TRBJ1-2, with D perhaps matching TRBD1 (6 bases). This specimen consisted of CD8+ T cells from peripheral blood mononuclear cells, obtained in the second trimester of pregnancy. This receptor was identified in a female donor with multiple sclerosis, enrolled in a pregnancy study. CDR3 in amino acids: CASKGGSSVGYTF. The CDR3 DNA reads TGTGCCAGCAAAGGGGGTTCCTCCGTTGGCTACACCTTC.